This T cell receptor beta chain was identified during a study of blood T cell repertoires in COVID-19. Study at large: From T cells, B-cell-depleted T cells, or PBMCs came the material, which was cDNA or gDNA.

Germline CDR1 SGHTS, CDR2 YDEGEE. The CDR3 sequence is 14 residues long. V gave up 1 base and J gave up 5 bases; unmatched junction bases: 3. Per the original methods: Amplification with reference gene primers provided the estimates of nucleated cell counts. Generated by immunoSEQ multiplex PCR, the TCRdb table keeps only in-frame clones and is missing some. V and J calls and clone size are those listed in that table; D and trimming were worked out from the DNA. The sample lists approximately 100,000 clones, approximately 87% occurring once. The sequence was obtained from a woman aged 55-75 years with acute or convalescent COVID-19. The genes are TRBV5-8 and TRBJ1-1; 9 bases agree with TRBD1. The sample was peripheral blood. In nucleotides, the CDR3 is TGTGCCAGCAGCTTGCTGGGACAGGGAACTGAAGCTTTCTTT. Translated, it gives CASSLLGQGTEAFF.